This entry concerns a single T cell receptor (beta chain). What it binds is not known. The source of the sample is a study of T cell repertoires in cytomegalovirus infection. The wider study: CMV infection together with matching HLA type was indicated by public TCR beta signatures.

TCRdb itself ran the reads through MiXCR, one entry per CDR3 protein. The table shows under 800,000 distinct CDR3 sequences, with 24% occurring only once. Whole-study results and caveats: People with CMV and the relevant HLA were identified by cumulative public TCR beta family frequency. CMV-specific TCR beta clonotypes restricted by HLA-C were the ones dominating the ex vivo response.

There are 15 residues in the CDR3. The germline V gene encodes CDR1 SGHVS and CDR2 FNYEAQ. V lost 5 bases and J 4 bases, leaving 18 bases between the germline ends. The origin of this receptor is a human donor in good health (CMV status not recorded). Some clones in this sample may be carry-over from other donors' samples. Sequenced: CD8+ T cells from PBMCs. The chain couples TRBV7-6 to TRBJ2-7; TRBD1 might be the D (7 bases). Written as DNA, the CDR3 is TGTGCCAGCAGCCATCTCGGGACAGCGGGTTACGAGCAGTACGTC. This translates into CASSHLGTAGYEQYV.